This TCR beta chain came from a study of vaccination effects on CD4 cells after COVID-19. Study conclusions and caveats: The study enrolled few convalescent patients and sampled no early post-infection timepoints. Cross-reactivity with common cold coronaviruses was shown by only 1 of 255 vaccine-induced clones in healthy vaccinees. After vaccination, at late timepoints, clones induced by infection and by vaccine contracted markedly.

The V and J ends lost 5 bases and 0 bases respectively, with 8 bases between them. Germline values: CDR1 SGDLS, CDR2 YYNGEE. CDR3 length equals 14 residues. As to this clone: Its antigen remains unknown.

ViraFEST used viral peptide pools to expand antigen-specific CD4+ T cells before sequencing. CD4+ T cells were isolated after around ten days of culture. None of these healthy vaccinees had been infected with SARS-CoV-2 before vaccination. The researchers cultured 1.5 million to 2 million PBMC per well with 9.5 to 10 IU/ml IL-2 and roughly 10 ug/ml peptides. Measured with immunoSEQ multiplex PCR; TCRdb has only the in-frame clones, and not every one. The data show fewer than 30,000 clones, with around 70% seen just once and more than 9% held by the top ten. The TCR sequence derives from a human donor who received a COVID-19 vaccine. The V gene is TRBV9, the J gene TRBJ2-2; tentative D call: TRBD1 (6 bases). Specimen: CD4+ T cells from PBMCs cultured with SARS-CoV-2 spike peptides, collected before COVID-19 vaccination. The CDR3 region is CASRDRTNTGELFF. The CDR3 nucleotides are TGTGCCAGCAGGGACAGAACGAACACCGGGGAGCTGTTTTTT.